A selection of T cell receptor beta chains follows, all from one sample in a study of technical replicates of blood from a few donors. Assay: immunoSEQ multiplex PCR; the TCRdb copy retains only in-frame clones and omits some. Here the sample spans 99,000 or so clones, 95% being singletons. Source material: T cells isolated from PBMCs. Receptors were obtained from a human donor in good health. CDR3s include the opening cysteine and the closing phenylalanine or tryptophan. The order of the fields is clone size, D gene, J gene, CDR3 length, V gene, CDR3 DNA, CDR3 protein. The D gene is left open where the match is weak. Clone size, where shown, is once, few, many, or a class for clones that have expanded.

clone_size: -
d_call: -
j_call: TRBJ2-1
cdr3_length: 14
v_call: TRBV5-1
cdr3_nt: TGCGCCAGCAGCTTGGCGTCCTCCTACAATGAGCAGTTCTTC
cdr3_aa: CASSLASSYNEQFF

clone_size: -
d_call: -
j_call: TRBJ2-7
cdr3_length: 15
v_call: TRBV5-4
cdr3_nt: TGTGCCAGCACCACTGAAGCGGAACCACCCTACGAGCAGTACTTC
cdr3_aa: CASTTEAEPPYEQYF

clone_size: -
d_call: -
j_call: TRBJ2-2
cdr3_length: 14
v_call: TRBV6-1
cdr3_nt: TGTGCCAACGGCGACAGACCGAACACCGGGGAGCTGTTTTTT
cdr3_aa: CANGDRPNTGELFF

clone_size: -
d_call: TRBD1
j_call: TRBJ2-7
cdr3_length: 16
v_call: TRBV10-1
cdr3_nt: TGCGCCAGCAGTGAGTCCGGCAGGGGGCTGACCTACGAGCAGTACTTC
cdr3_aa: CASSESGRGLTYEQYF

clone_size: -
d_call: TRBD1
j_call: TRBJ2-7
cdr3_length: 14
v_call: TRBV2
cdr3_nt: TGTGCCAGCAGCTCCGACAGGGGGGAGGACGAGCAGTACTTC
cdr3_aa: CASSSDRGEDEQYF

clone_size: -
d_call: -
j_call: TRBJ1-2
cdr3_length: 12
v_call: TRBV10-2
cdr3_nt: TGCGCCAGCAGCCCTCAGAACTATGGCTACACCTTC
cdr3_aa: CASSPQNYGYTF

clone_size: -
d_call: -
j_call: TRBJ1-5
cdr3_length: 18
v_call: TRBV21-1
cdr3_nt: TGTGCCAGCAGCAGGGGCGGAGGGGCGGCCATTAAGGATCAGCCCCAGCATTTT
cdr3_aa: CASSRGGGAAIKDQPQHF

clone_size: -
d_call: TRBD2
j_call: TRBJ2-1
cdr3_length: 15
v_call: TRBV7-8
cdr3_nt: TGTGCCAGCAGCCCGTCGGGGGGCGGGAGGGGAGAGCAGTTCTTC
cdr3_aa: CASSPSGGGRGEQFF

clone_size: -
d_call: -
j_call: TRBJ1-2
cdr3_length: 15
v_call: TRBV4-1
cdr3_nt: TGCGCCAGCAGCCAAGAGTTCAGGACAGTTCATGGCTACACCTTC
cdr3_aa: CASSQEFRTVHGYTF

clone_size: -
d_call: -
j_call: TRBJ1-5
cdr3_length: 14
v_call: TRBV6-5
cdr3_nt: TGTGCCAGCAGTTACGGGGGGGCTGGTCAGCCCCAGCATTTT
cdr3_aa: CASSYGGAGQPQHF

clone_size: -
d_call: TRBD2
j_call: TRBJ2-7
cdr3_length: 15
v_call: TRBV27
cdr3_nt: TGTGCCAGCAGTTTTGGAGCTAGCGGGAGCTACGAGCAGTACTTC
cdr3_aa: CASSFGASGSYEQYF

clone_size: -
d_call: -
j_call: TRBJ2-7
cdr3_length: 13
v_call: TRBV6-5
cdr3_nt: TGTGCCACGATCGGGACTCCCAAATACGAGCAGTACTTC
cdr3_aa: CATIGTPKYEQYF

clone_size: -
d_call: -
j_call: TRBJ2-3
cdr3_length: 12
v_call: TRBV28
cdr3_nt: TGTGCCAGCACCTATGGGAGAGATACGCAGTATTTT
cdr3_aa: CASTYGRDTQYF

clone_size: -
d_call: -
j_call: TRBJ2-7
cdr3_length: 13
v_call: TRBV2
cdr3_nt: TGTGCCAGCAGTGTTAACCCCGGGGGCGAGCAGTACTTC
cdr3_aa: CASSVNPGGEQYF

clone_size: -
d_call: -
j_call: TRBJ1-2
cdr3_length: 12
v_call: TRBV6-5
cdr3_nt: TGTGCCAGCAGTCCCTCTAACTATGGCTACACCTTC
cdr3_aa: CASSPSNYGYTF

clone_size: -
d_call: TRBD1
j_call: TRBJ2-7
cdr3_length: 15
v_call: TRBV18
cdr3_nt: TGTGCCAGCTCACCTGGACAGGGGACAAACTACGAGCAGTACTTC
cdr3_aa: CASSPGQGTNYEQYF

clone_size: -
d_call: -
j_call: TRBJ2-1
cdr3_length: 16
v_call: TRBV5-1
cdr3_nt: TGCGCCAGCAGCTTGGGTCGGGGTAGCTCCTACAATGAGCAGTTCTTC
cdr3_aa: CASSLGRGSSYNEQFF

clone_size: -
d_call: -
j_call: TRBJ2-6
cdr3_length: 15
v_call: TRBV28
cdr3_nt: TGTGCCAGCAGGGGGAGTGCAACTGGGGCCAACGTCCTGACTTTC
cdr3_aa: CASRGSATGANVLTF

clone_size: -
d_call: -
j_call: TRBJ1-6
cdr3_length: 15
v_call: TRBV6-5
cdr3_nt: TGTGCCAGCAGTTTGACAATTGATTCGGATTCACCCCTCCACTTT
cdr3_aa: CASSLTIDSDSPLHF

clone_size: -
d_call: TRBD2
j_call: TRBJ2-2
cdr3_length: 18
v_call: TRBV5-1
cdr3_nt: TGCGCCAGCAGTCCTGGACTAGCGGGAGACGCGAACACCGGGGAGCTGTTTTTT
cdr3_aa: CASSPGLAGDANTGELFF

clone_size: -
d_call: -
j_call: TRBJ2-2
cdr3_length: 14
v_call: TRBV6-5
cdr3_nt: TGTGCCAGCATTAAGCTGCCGAACACCGGGGAGCTGTTTTTT
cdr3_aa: CASIKLPNTGELFF

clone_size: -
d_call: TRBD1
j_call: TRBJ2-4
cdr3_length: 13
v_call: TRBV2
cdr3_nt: TGTGCCAGCGGGAGGACAGGGGTAAACATTCAGTACTTC
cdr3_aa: CASGRTGVNIQYF

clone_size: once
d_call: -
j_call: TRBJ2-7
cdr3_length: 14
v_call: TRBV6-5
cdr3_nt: TGTGCCAGCAGACACGAGGGACTTAGGAACGAGCAGTACTTC
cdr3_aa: CASRHEGLRNEQYF

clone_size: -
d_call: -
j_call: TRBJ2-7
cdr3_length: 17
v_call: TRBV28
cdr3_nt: TGTGCCAGCAGTACCGGGCCGGGACAAAGGAAGGCCTACGAGCAGTACTTC
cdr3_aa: CASSTGPGQRKAYEQYF

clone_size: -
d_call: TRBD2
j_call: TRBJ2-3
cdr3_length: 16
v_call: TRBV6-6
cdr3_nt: TGTGCCAGCAGTTACGTCCTAGCGGCTAGCACAGATACGCAGTATTTT
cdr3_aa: CASSYVLAASTDTQYF

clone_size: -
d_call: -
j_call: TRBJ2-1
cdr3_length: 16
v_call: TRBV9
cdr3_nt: TGTGCCAGCAGCGTAGACGATGCAGGGTCCTACAATGAGCAGTTCTTC
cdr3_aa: CASSVDDAGSYNEQFF

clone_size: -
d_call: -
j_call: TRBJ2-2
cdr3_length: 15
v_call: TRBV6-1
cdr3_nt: TGTGCCAGCAGTGAGGGACTTGAGGGACCGGGGGAGCTGTTTTTT
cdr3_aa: CASSEGLEGPGELFF

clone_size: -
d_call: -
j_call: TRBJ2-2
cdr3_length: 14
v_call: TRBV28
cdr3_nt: TGTGCCAGCAGTTTATGGCAGGACACCGGGGAGCTGTTTTTT
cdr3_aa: CASSLWQDTGELFF

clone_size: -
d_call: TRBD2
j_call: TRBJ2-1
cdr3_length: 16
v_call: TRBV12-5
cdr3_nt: TGTGCTAGTGGTTTGGCTAGCGGGACAGCCGTCAATGAGCAGTTCTTC
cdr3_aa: CASGLASGTAVNEQFF

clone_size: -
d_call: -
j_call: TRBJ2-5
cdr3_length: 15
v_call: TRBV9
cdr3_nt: TGTGCCAGCAGCCCCCCCAGAGAGGGTGGTAAGACCCAGTACTTC
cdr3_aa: CASSPPREGGKTQYF

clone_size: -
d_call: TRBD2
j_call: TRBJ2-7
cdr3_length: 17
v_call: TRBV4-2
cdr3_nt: TGTGCCAGCAGCCAAGTTCCTAGCGGGAGTTGGGTTTACGAGCAGTACTTC
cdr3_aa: CASSQVPSGSWVYEQYF

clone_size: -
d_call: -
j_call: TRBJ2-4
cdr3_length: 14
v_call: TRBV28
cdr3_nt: TGTGCCAGCAGTTTACGGGGGAATAGAAACATTCAGTACTTC
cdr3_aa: CASSLRGNRNIQYF

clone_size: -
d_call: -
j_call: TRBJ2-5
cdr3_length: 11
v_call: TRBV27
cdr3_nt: TGTGCCAGCAGGGGCCCGGAGACCCAGTACTTC
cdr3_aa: CASRGPETQYF

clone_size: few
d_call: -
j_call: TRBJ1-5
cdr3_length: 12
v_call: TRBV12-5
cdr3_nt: TGTGCTAGTGGTTTTAACCTCGGGCCCCAGCATTTT
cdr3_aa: CASGFNLGPQHF

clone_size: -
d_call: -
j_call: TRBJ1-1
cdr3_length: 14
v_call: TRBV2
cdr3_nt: TGTGCCAGCGGGGGGGGAGGGTACAGTGCTGAAGCTTTCTTT
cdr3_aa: CASGGGGYSAEAFF

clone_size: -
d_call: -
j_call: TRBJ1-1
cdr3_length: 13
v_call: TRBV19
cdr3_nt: TGTGCCAGTAGTATCGGCAGGCACACTGAAGCTTTCTTT
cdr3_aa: CASSIGRHTEAFF

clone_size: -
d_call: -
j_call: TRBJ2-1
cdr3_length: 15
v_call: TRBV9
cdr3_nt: TGTGCCAGCAGCGGCACATCGGTGACGGAGAATGAGCAGTTCTTC
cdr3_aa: CASSGTSVTENEQFF

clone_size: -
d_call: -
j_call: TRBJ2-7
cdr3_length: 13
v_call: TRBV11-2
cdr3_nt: TGTGCCAGCACACAGGGCCCCTCCTACGAGCAGTACTTC
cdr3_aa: CASTQGPSYEQYF

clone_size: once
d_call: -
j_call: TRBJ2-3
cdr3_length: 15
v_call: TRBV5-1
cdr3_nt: TGCGCCAGCAGCTTTAGAGGGACTAGCACAGATACGCAGTATTTT
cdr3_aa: CASSFRGTSTDTQYF

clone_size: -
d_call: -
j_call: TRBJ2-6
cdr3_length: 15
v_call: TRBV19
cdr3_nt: TGTGCCAGTAGTCTGAGGATCTCTGGGGCCAACGTCCTGACTTTC
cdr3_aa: CASSLRISGANVLTF

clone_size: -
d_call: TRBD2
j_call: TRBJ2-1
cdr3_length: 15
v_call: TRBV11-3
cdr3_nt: TGTGCCAGCAGCTTTGGCGGGGGCTCCTACAATGAGCAGTTCTTC
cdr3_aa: CASSFGGGSYNEQFF

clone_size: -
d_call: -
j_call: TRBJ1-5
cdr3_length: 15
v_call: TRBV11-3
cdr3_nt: TGTGCCAGCAGCTTTATCAGGGTGGTCAATCAGCCCCAGCATTTT
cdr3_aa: CASSFIRVVNQPQHF

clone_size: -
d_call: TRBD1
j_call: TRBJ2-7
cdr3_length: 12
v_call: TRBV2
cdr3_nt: TGTGCCAGCAGGGACAGGGCTTCCGTGCAGTACTTC
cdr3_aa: CASRDRASVQYF

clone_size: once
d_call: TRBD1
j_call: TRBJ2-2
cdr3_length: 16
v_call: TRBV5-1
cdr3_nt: TGCGCCAGCAGCGTACGACAGGGGTTGGGCACCGGGGAGCTGTTTTTT
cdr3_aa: CASSVRQGLGTGELFF

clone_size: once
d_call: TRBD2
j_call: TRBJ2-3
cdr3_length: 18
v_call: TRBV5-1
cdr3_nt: TGCGCCAGCAGCTGGTTGGTAGCGGGAGGAGGTAGCACAGATACGCAGTATTTT
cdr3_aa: CASSWLVAGGGSTDTQYF

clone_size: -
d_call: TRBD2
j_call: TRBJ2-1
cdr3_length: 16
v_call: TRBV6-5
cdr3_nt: TGTGCCAGCAGTTACTCGTTTTTAGCGGGGTTTAATGAGCAGTTCTTC
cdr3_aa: CASSYSFLAGFNEQFF

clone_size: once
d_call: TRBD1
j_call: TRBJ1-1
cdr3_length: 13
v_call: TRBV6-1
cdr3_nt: TGTGCCAGCAGTGAGGCAGGGGGCACTGAAGCTTTCTTT
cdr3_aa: CASSEAGGTEAFF

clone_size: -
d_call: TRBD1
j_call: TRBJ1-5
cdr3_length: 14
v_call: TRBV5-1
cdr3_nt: TGCGCCAGCAGCCGGACAGGGCTCAATCAGCCCCAGCATTTT
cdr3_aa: CASSRTGLNQPQHF

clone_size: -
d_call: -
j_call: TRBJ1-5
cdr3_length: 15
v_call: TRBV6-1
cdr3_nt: TGTGCCAGCAGTCCTCACGGGTTGGGCAATCAGCCCCAGCATTTT
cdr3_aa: CASSPHGLGNQPQHF